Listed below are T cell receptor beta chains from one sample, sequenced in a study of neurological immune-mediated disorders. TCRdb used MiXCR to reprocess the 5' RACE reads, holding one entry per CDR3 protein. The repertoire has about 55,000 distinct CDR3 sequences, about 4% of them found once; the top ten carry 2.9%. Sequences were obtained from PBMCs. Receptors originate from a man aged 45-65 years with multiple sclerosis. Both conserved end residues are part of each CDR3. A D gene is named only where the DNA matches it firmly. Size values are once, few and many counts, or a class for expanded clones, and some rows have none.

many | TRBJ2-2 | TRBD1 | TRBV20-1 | CSARDPGQGAPTGELFF | TGCAGTGCTAGAGATCCGGGACAGGGGGCCCCAACCGGGGAGCTGTTTTTT
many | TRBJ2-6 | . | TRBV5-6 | CASSTYRTSGANVLTF | TGTGCCAGCAGCACCTACAGGACCTCTGGGGCCAACGTCCTGACTTTC
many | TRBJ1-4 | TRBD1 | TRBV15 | CATSRDRGGEKLFF | TGTGCCACCAGCCGGGACAGGGGAGGTGAAAAACTGTTTTTT
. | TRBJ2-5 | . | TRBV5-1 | CASSPGRAQETQYF | TGCGCCAGCAGCCCCGGACGTGCCCAAGAGACCCAGTACTTC
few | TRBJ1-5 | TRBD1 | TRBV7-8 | CASSSGTGGHQPQNF | TGTGCCAGCAGCTCCGGGACAGGGGGCCATCAGCCCCAGAATTTT
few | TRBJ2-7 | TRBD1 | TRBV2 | CARIGLGQGTYEQYF | TGTGCCAGAATAGGGTTGGGACAGGGAACCTACGAGCAGTACTTC
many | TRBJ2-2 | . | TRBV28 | CASSFIRLQGNTGELFF | TGTGCCAGCAGTTTCATCCGCCTACAGGGGAACACCGGGGAGCTGTTTTTT
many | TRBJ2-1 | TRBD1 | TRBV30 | CAWKTKGALSSYNEQFF | TGTGCCTGGAAAACCAAGGGGGCCTTGAGCTCCTACAATGAGCAGTTCTTC
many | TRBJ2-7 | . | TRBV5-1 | CASSLETVDEQYF | TGCGCCAGCAGCTTGGAGACAGTGGACGAGCAGTACTTC
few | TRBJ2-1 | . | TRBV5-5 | CASSKPYNEQFF | TGTGCCAGCAGCAAACCATACAATGAGCAGTTCTTC
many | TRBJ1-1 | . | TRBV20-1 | CSATRLGADTEAFF | TGCAGTGCTACCCGACTAGGGGCGGACACTGAAGCTTTCTTT
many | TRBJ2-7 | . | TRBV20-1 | CSARDLKGRTDSYEQYF | TGCAGTGCTAGAGATCTGAAGGGAAGGACAGACTCCTACGAGCAGTACTTC
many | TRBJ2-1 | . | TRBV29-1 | CSVVGAIDYNEQFF | TGCAGCGTTGTAGGGGCTATAGATTACAATGAGCAGTTCTTC
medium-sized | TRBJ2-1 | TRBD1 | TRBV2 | CASSGDSARTEQFF | TGTGCCAGCAGTGGGGACAGCGCAAGAACTGAGCAGTTCTTC
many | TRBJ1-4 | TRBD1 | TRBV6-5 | CASSSIDRAREKLFF | TGTGCCAGCAGTTCCATAGACAGGGCGCGGGAAAAACTGTTTTTT
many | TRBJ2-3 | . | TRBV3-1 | CASSQDAEGGRDTQYF | TGTGCCAGCAGCCAAGATGCAGAGGGCGGGCGGGATACGCAGTATTTT
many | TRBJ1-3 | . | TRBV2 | CASSQQGSGNTIYF | TGTGCCAGCAGTCAACAGGGCTCTGGAAACACCATATATTTT
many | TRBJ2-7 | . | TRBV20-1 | CSASRGFGIFGYEQYF | TGCAGTGCTAGTAGGGGGTTCGGCATCTTCGGCTACGAGCAGTACTTC